One sample yielded the 14 T cell receptor beta chains listed below, sequenced in a study of T cell repertoires in cytomegalovirus infection. TCRdb itself ran the reads through MiXCR, one entry per CDR3 protein. The data show 200,000 to 300,000 distinct CDR3 sequences, over 9% seen once. Sequencing was done on a sample of PBMCs. Receptors were obtained from a human donor in good health (CMV status not recorded). Some clones in this sample may be carry-over from other donors' samples.

This clonotype was observed at least ten times. The rearrangement joins TRBV7-2 to TRBJ1-1; no clear D gene. Trimming pared 4 bases from V and 0 bases from J, leaving 12 bases between. This CDR3 comprises 15 residues. Germline CDR1 SGHTA, CDR2 FQGNSA. CDR3 bases: TGTGCCAGCAGCTCCGAGAGGGCCATGAACACTGAAGCTTTCTTT. This encodes CASSSERAMNTEAFF.

The genes are TRBV12-3 or TRBV12-4 and TRBJ1-5; TRBD1 matches 9 bases. V shed 5 bases and J 10 bases; nucleotides not matched to a gene: 15. This CDR3 spans 16 amino acids. The CDR3 here is CASSPVPGQGSIPQHF. In DNA, the CDR3 is TGTGCCAGCAGTCCCGTCCCCGGACAGGGGAGTATTCCCCAGCATTTT.

This clonotype came up a few times. The V gene is TRBV28, the J gene TRBJ2-5, with D uncertain. The V gene lost 7 bases and the J gene lost 3 bases, with 9 bases spanning the gap. Germline V gene data show CDR1 as MDHEN and CDR2 as SYDVKM. The CDR3 has 12 residues. CDR3 DNA sequence: TGTGCCAGCACCCCAGGCGAAGAGACCCAGTACTTC. It codes for CASTPGEETQYF.

This clonotype has ten or more counts. The J gene is TRBJ2-1, the V gene TRBV11-2; weak D call: TRBD2 (5 bases). V lost 1 base and J 4 bases, leaving 5 bases between the germline ends. CDR3 size: 13 residues. In germline, CDR1 is SGHAT, CDR2 FQNNGV. The chain's CDR3 is CASSLGEYNEQFF. The DNA of the CDR3 is TGTGCCAGCAGCTTAGGGGAGTACAATGAGCAGTTCTTC.

To note about this clonotype: This clone may be a read error of a much larger clone one base away. This chain uses TRBV11-3 with TRBJ2-7, with D possibly TRBD2 on 7 matching bases. The CDR3 is 14 residues long. The germline CDR1 and CDR2 sequences are SGHNT and YENEEA. The CDR3 DNA follows: TGTGCCAGCAGCTCCGGGGGGCGCGGATACGGGCAGTACTTC. Amino acid sequence: CASSSGGRGYGQYF.

This clonotype was recorded many times. The V call is TRBV7-2, the J call TRBJ2-5; possible D gene TRBD2, 6 bases. The CDR3 length is 16 residues. Per germline, CDR1 SGHTA and CDR2 FQGNSA. V lost 1 base and J 2 bases, leaving 14 bases between the germline ends. CDR3 residues: CASSLGGAQSQETQYF. For the CDR3, the DNA is TGTGCCAGCAGCTTAGGCGGGGCGCAGTCTCAAGAGACCCAGTACTTC.

This clonotype was observed at least ten times. This chain connects TRBV7-3 to TRBJ2-2; tentatively, D is TRBD1 or TRBD2 (6 bases each). This CDR3 has 13 residues. Germline V gene data show CDR1 as SGHTA and CDR2 as FQGTGA. Trimming removed 5 bases from V and 5 bases from J, with 9 bases in between. CDR3 sequence: CASSLGGTGELFF. The CDR3 region has the DNA TGTGCCAGCAGCCTAGGGGGGACCGGGGAGCTGTTTTTT. Using reference TRBV7-3 and TRBJ2-2 for the parts outside the CDR3, the full variable domain is GAGVSQTPSNKVTEKGKYVELRCDPISGHTALYWYRQSLGQGPEFLIYFQGTGAADDSGLPNDRFFAVRPEGSVSTLKIQRTERGDSAVYLCASSLGGTGELFFGEGSRLTVL.

At least ten counts were recorded for this clonotype. The chain employs TRBV7-2 and TRBJ1-5; D gene unclear. CDR1 and CDR2 (germline): SGHTA, FQGNSA. This CDR3 has 13 residues. Trimming shortened V by 4 bases and J by 7 bases, and 11 bases separated the two germline ends. CDR3 region: CASSSSLDQPQHF. CDR3 DNA sequence: TGTGCCAGCAGCTCCAGTCTGGACCAGCCCCAGCATTTT.

The gene calls are TRBV7-9 and TRBJ1-1; D might be TRBD1 (6 bases). The V end was cut by 5 bases, the J end by 11 bases, with 15 bases between. This CDR3 region has 12 residues. In germline, CDR1 is SEHNR, CDR2 FQNEAQ (reference sequence). The CDR3 sequence is CASSPSGVEAFF. CDR3 bases: TGTGCCAGCAGCCCATCAGGGGTGGAGGCTTTCTTT.

This clonotype was observed a single time. The gene calls are TRBV12-3 or TRBV12-4 and TRBJ2-2; D may match TRBD1 or TRBD2 (5 bases each). The CDR3 consists of 16 residues. V lost 3 bases to trimming and J lost 0 bases, with 11 bases between them. The CDR3 DNA sequence: TGTGCCAGCAGTTTCGGGACGGCTACGAACACCGGGGAGCTGTTTTTT. This codes for CASSFGTATNTGELFF.

This clonotype was counted ten times or more. The chain combines TRBV4-3 with TRBJ1-6; no firm D call. Germline V lookup: CDR1 LGHNA, CDR2 YSLEER. The V end lost 2 bases, the J end lost 0 bases, and 8 bases lay between the germline ends. The CDR3 contains 16 residues. The CDR3 coding sequence is TGCGCCAGCAGCCAAAGGGATAGCTCCTATAATTCACCCCTCCACTTT. It yields the protein CASSQRDSSYNSPLHF.

This clonotype was seen at least ten times. The V gene is TRBV7-3, the J gene TRBJ2-3; D possibly uses TRBD1 or TRBD2 (5 bases each). The CDR3 contains 15 residues. V was cut by 3 bases and J by 0 bases, with 10 bases left in between. The germline CDR1 and CDR2 sequences are SGHTA and FQGTGA. The CDR3 DNA reads as TGTGCCAGCAGCTTGGGGGTCGCTAGCACAGATACGCAGTATTTT. Its protein is CASSLGVASTDTQYF.

This clonotype was found many times. The chain carries TRBV7-2 and TRBJ1-4; no firm D call. The V and J ends lost 2 bases and 8 bases respectively, with 12 bases between them. Germline V gene data show CDR1 as SGHTA and CDR2 as FQGNSA. This CDR3 has 14 amino acids. CDR3 sequence (DNA): TGTGCCAGCAGCTTATCGCGGAACGGGGAAAAACTGTTTTTT. Protein product: CASSLSRNGEKLFF.

This clonotype was seen ten or more times. CDR3 in amino acids: CASSSDRGRGGYTF. In DNA form, the CDR3 reads TGTGCCAGCAGCTCCGACAGGGGGCGCGGCGGCTACACCTTC. The chain employs TRBV7-2 and TRBJ1-2; 10 bases are shared with TRBD1. The CDR3 contains 14 residues. Germline V gene lookup returns CDR1 SGHTA and CDR2 FQGNSA. The V and J ends lost 4 bases and 8 bases, in that order; junction bases with no gene match: 7.